The 26 T cell receptor beta chains given below trace back to one sample, sequenced in a study of blood T cell repertoires in COVID-19. Profiled with immunoSEQ multiplex PCR; TCRdb holds only in-frame clones, not every one. Of over 200,000 clones listed, 80% to 95% are singletons. Specimen: peripheral blood. Every receptor here comes from a man in his 60s with COVID-19, enrolled during active disease.

This sequence joins TRBV7-2 and TRBJ2-2, with 8 bases identical to TRBD1. With V trimmed by 3 bases and J by 2 bases, 11 bases remained unmatched. There are 18 residues in the CDR3. CDR1 SGHTA and CDR2 FQGNSA come from the germline V gene. CDR3 nucleotides: TGTGCCAGCAGCTTCGGGCTAGGACAGGGTTCAAACACCGGGGAGCTGTTTTTT. Encoded protein: CASSFGLGQGSNTGELFF.

The chain has TRBV29-1 and TRBJ1-4; unclear D gene. Deletions cut 6 bases from V and 8 bases from J, with 16 bases between. Per germline, CDR1 SQVTM and CDR2 ANQGSEA. This CDR3 is built from 13 residues. CDR3 DNA: TGCAGCGTCCTGAGACGGCGAGGGGAAAAACTGTTTTTT. Translation gives CSVLRRRGEKLFF.

CDR3 in DNA: TGTGCCAGCATCCAAGAGGGCAGGGAGGGTGAAAAACTGTTTTTT. Protein: CASIQEGREGEKLFF. The V and J genes are TRBV6-8 and TRBJ1-4; TRBD1 might be the D (5 bases). The CDR3 sequence is 15 residues long. V lost 7 bases and J 7 bases, leaving 19 bases between the germline ends. Germline V gene sequence: CDR1 MNHGY, CDR2 SAAAGT.

The chain employs TRBV5-1 and TRBJ2-7, with 8 nucleotides matching TRBD2. The CDR3 covers 17 residues. Germline CDR1 reads SGHRS; CDR2 reads YFSETQ. J gave up 3 bases and V 0 bases, and 11 bases lay outside the gene matches. CDR3 bases: TGCGCCAGCAGCTTGGGGGCGGGGGGCGCTTCTAGCTACGAGCAGTACTTC. Translated, it gives CASSLGAGGASSYEQYF.

The chain combines TRBV10-3 with TRBJ1-2; D not certain. The V gene's germline CDR1 is ENHRY and CDR2 SYGVKD. The CDR3 is made up of 13 amino acids. The germline V and J ends were trimmed by 4 bases and 1 base, with 7 bases remaining between them. CDR3 nucleotides: TGTGCCATCAGTGCCGGGGTTAACTATGGCTACACCTTC. The encoded protein is CAISAGVNYGYTF.

The V and J genes are TRBV11-1 and TRBJ1-6; 7 positions agree with TRBD1. Germline V CDR1 and CDR2: SGHAT, FQDESV (reference sequence). This CDR3 region has 16 residues. J gave up 0 bases and V 5 bases, and 4 bases lay outside the gene matches. This CDR3 is CASSQGDSSYNSPLHF. The CDR3 nucleotides read TGTGCCAGCAGCCAGGGGGATTCCTCCTATAATTCACCCCTCCACTTT.

This rearrangement joins TRBV3-1 (or the pseudogene TRBV3-2) to TRBJ2-2, with D tentatively TRBD2 (7 bases). Germline assignment: CDR1 LGHDT and CDR2 YNNKEL (reference sequence). V was trimmed by 1 base and J by 5 bases, leaving 23 bases between them. The CDR3 covers 19 residues. As DNA, the CDR3 is TGTGCCAGCAGCCAAGTCTTCTGGGGGCGGGAGCCTACAACCGGGGAGCTGTTTTTT. This gives the protein CASSQVFWGREPTTGELFF.

V and J are TRBV6-5 and TRBJ1-1, with 9 bases identical to TRBD1. The CDR3 sequence is 15 residues long. The germline V gene encodes CDR1 MNHEY and CDR2 SVGAGI. With 7 bases clipped from V and 4 bases from J, the junction kept 10 bases outside the gene matches. The CDR3 DNA follows: TGTGCCAGCAACCCACAGGGGGCGGGTTTCACTGAAGCTTTCTTT. Encoded protein: CASNPQGAGFTEAFF.

This sequence joins TRBV6-2 or TRBV6-3 and TRBJ2-5; TRBD1 aligns across 8 bases. The germline V gene encodes CDR1 MNHEY and CDR2 SVGEGT. V shed 4 bases and J 4 bases; nucleotides not matched to a gene: 11. CDR3 length: 16 residues. CDR3 sequence (DNA): TGTGCCAGCAGTTTCCCCTTCGACAGGGGAGGAGAGACCCAGTACTTC. It is translated as CASSFPFDRGGETQYF.

The chain links TRBV28 to TRBJ2-3, with 9 bases fitting TRBD2. From germline, CDR1 is MDHEN and CDR2 SYDVKM. The J segment lost 4 bases and the V segment lost 6 bases, leaving 11 bases of the junction unmatched. The CDR3 loop spans 16 amino acids. CDR3 sequence: CASRGRGTSPADTQYF. As DNA, the CDR3 is TGTGCCAGCAGGGGGAGGGGGACTAGCCCCGCAGATACGCAGTATTTT.

The V gene is TRBV19, the J gene TRBJ1-1, with TRBD1 matching over 7 bases. V shed 5 bases, J shed 5 bases, and the junction held 11 bases outside the gene matches. The CDR3 totals 15 residues. CDR1 and CDR2 from the germline V gene are LNHDA and SQIVND (reference sequence). CDR3: CASSQASGGRTEAFF. The CDR3 DNA reads TGTGCCAGTAGTCAAGCCTCAGGGGGTCGGACTGAAGCTTTCTTT. The entire variable domain, with the rest obtained from reference TRBV19 and TRBJ1-1, is as follows: DGGITQSPKYLFRKEGQNVTLSCEQNLNHDAMYWYRQDPGQGLRLIYYSQIVNDFQKGDIAEGYSVSREKKESFPLTVTSAQKNPTAFYLCASSQASGGRTEAFFGQGTRLTVV.

This chain connects TRBV7-9 to TRBJ1-2, with D possibly matching TRBD1 (6 bases). Germline assignment: CDR1 SEHNR and CDR2 FQNEAQ (reference sequence). V shed 7 bases and J shed 4 bases, with 10 bases lying between them. The CDR3 is 12 residues long. The CDR3 bases are TGTGCCAGCAACCGGGGGGCCTATGGCTACACCTTC. Translated: CASNRGAYGYTF.

The genes are TRBV6-2 or TRBV6-3 and TRBJ2-7; TRBD2 aligns across 13 bases. V lost 6 bases and J lost 3; bases outside the gene matches: 5. The CDR3 length is 15 residues. CDR1 is MNHEY, CDR2 SVGEGT, per germline. CDR3 in DNA: TGTGCCAGCAGCCCGACTAGCGGGAGGTTCTACGAGCAGTACTTC. It codes for CASSPTSGRFYEQYF.

The V gene is TRBV7-8, the J gene TRBJ2-5; 8 bases align to TRBD1. The trim removed 3 bases at V and 5 bases at J, leaving 8 bases unmatched. Germline V gene sequence: CDR1 SGHVS, CDR2 FQNEAQ. The CDR3 loop spans 15 amino acids. Here the CDR3 reads CASSLKDRGVETQYF. The CDR3 DNA is TGTGCCAGCAGCTTGAAAGACAGGGGAGTTGAGACCCAGTACTTC.

This clone was detected only a few times. The chain is built from TRBV6-5 and TRBJ2-7; D perhaps matches TRBD2 (6 bases). Trimming removed 6 bases from V and 7 bases from J, with 13 bases in between. This CDR3 contains 12 residues. The germline gives CDR1 MNHEY, CDR2 SVGAGI. For the CDR3, the DNA is TGTGCCAGCAGGGCCGGTGGGGGGGAGCAGTACTTC. It codes for CASRAGGGEQYF.

The chain carries TRBV6-2 or TRBV6-3 and TRBJ2-3; D possibly corresponds to TRBD2 (5 bases). V was clipped by 2 bases and J by 1 base, with 10 bases between them. Germline CDR1 MNHEY, CDR2 SVGEGT. The CDR3 runs 15 residues. CDR3 DNA sequence: TGTGCCAGCAGTTACCTGGGTAGCGGCACAGATACGCAGTATTTT. This codes for CASSYLGSGTDTQYF.

This chain joins TRBV12-5 and TRBJ2-1; 11 bases are shared with TRBD2. With V trimmed by 4 bases and J by 9 bases, 11 bases remained unmatched. Germline V lookup: CDR1 LGHNT, CDR2 FRNRAP. The CDR3 is 16 amino acids. The DNA of the CDR3 is TGTGCTAGTGGTTGGGGGACTAGCGGAGCCGGGGGTGAGCAGTTCTTC. It encodes CASGWGTSGAGGEQFF.

The rearrangement links TRBV11-2 to TRBJ1-2; D is unresolved. Trimming took 5 bases from V and 4 from J, leaving 14 bases between them. Germline V lookup: CDR1 SGHAT, CDR2 FQNNGV. The CDR3 extends over 14 amino acids. The CDR3 sequence: CASSPAAGFYGYTF. The CDR3 region has the DNA TGTGCCAGCAGCCCCGCGGCGGGCTTCTATGGCTACACCTTC.

The chain joins TRBV3-1 (or the pseudogene TRBV3-2) to TRBJ2-7, with 10 bases that match TRBD1. Germline loops: CDR1 LGHDT, CDR2 YNNKEL (reference sequence). J gave up 7 bases and V 2 bases, and 11 bases lay outside the gene matches. The CDR3 runs to 16 residues. CDR3 sequence: CASSQTLWDRGREQYF. CDR3 in DNA: TGTGCCAGCAGCCAAACATTATGGGACAGGGGCCGGGAGCAGTACTTC.

The gene calls are TRBV5-1 and TRBJ2-7; the D gene is possibly TRBD1 (6 bases). The CDR3 runs 14 residues. V lost 6 bases and J 6 bases, leaving 19 bases between the germline ends. Germline CDR1 and CDR2: SGHRS and YFSETQ. In DNA, the CDR3 is TGCGCCAGCATATCCCCCCGGACAGAACCCGAGCAGTACTTC. This translates into CASISPRTEPEQYF.

This rearrangement joins TRBV5-1 to TRBJ2-1; TRBD2 might be the D (5 bases). The CDR3 is 16 amino acids. Trimming shortened V by 0 bases and J by 3 bases, and 13 bases separated the two germline ends. Germline-derived CDR1 and CDR2 are SGHRS and YFSETQ. CDR3 coding DNA: TGCGCCAGCAGCTTGGAACGCGGCCGGGGCTACAATGAGCAGTTCTTC. It encodes CASSLERGRGYNEQFF. Filled out from reference TRBV5-1 and TRBJ2-1, the complete variable domain reads KAGVTQTPRYLIKTRGQQVTLSCSPISGHRSVSWYQQTPGQGLQFLFEYFSETQRNKGNFPGRFSGRQFSNSRSEMNVSTLELGDSALYLCASSLERGRGYNEQFFGPGTRLTVL.

The chain employs TRBV29-1 and TRBJ2-1; 7 nucleotides line up with TRBD2. J gave up 8 bases and V 6 bases, and 13 bases lay outside the gene matches. Germline loops: CDR1 SQVTM, CDR2 ANQGSEA. The CDR3 extends over 14 amino acids. The CDR3 DNA sequence: TGCAGCGTGGCCGGCGGCGGGAGTATCCATGAGCAGTTCTTC. Residues: CSVAGGGSIHEQFF.

This chain uses TRBV3-1 (or the pseudogene TRBV3-2) with TRBJ1-1; D perhaps matches TRBD1 (5 bases). CDR1 is LGHDT and CDR2 is YNNKEL in the germline V gene (reference sequence). The CDR3 covers 15 residues. Trimming took off 4 bases at V and 5 bases at J, with 17 bases between the two ends. Here the CDR3 reads CASSPRGGGGTEAFF. In DNA, the CDR3 is TGTGCCAGCAGCCCGCGGGGCGGTGGGGGGACTGAAGCTTTCTTT.

The J gene is TRBJ1-6, the V gene TRBV4-3, with D unresolved. The CDR3 sequence is 16 residues long. Per germline, CDR1 LGHNA and CDR2 YSLEER. Trimming cost V 0 bases and J 6 bases, with 12 bases left between them. CDR3 protein: CASSQDAAGSNSPLHF. DNA for the CDR3: TGCGCCAGCAGCCAAGATGCGGCGGGCTCTAATTCACCCCTCCACTTT.

This clone was detected ten times or more. V is TRBV20-1 and J is TRBJ1-1; D is possibly TRBD1 (5 bases). Trimming removed 3 bases from V and 4 bases from J, with 18 bases in between. CDR3 length: 15 amino acids. The germline gives CDR1 DFQATT, CDR2 SNEGSKA (reference sequence). The chain's CDR3 is CSASRSPTGGTEAFF. Here the CDR3 DNA reads TGCAGTGCTAGTCGATCCCCCACAGGCGGCACTGAAGCTTTCTTT.

This chain connects TRBV5-1 to TRBJ2-1; 8 nucleotides agree with TRBD2. The V segment lost 4 bases and the J segment 7 bases; nucleotides outside the gene matches: 10. Looked up from germline, CDR1 is SGHRS and CDR2 is YFSETQ. This CDR3 is built from 15 residues. The CDR3 nucleotides read TGCGCCAGCAGCCCTGGTACAGCGGGAGTGAATGAGCAGTTCTTC. It codes for CASSPGTAGVNEQFF.